Below, 22 T cell receptor beta chains from the same sample are listed, as sequenced in a study of blood T cell repertoires in COVID-19. This table comes from immunoSEQ multiplex PCR, and its TCRdb copy is limited to in-frame clones, with some not included. Of hundreds of thousands of clones in the sample, 88% were seen once. Input material: PBMCs or T cells enriched from blood (not recorded which). The origin of the receptors is a woman aged 50 to 60 who had recovered from COVID-19.

The chain recombines TRBV29-1 with TRBJ1-1; a weak D match, TRBD1 (5 bases). V was cut by 7 bases and J by 8 bases, with 17 bases left in between. The CDR3 has 12 residues. Germline loops: CDR1 SQVTM, CDR2 ANQGSEA. This CDR3 reads CSATAPGEEAFF. CDR3 in DNA: TGCAGCGCCACCGCGCCGGGGGAAGAAGCTTTCTTT.

V gene TRBV30 combines with J gene TRBJ2-7; no definite D call. This CDR3 comprises 11 residues. Germline assignment: CDR1 GTSNPN and CDR2 SVGIG (reference sequence). The V end was cut by 0 bases, the J end by 6 bases, with 6 bases between. CDR3 nucleotides: TGTGCCTGGAGTGTAAGCTCCGAGCAGTACTTC. Translation: CAWSVSSEQYF.

V gene TRBV27 combines with J gene TRBJ2-1; 8 nucleotides align to TRBD2. Germline trimming cut 4 bases from V and 0 bases from J; bases unmatched to any gene: 2. Germline V gives CDR1 MNHEY, CDR2 SMNVEV (reference sequence). This CDR3 region has 15 residues. The CDR3 sequence is CASSSAGGSYNEQFF. The DNA for the CDR3 is TGTGCCAGCAGTTCCGCGGGAGGCTCCTACAATGAGCAGTTCTTC.

This clone was observed a handful of times. The chain is built from TRBV19 and TRBJ2-1, with D perhaps matching TRBD2 (6 bases). The V and J ends lost 2 bases and 4 bases respectively, with 15 bases between them. CDR3 length: 16 residues. From germline, CDR1 is LNHDA and CDR2 SQIVND (reference sequence). CDR3 amino acids: CASSIRFGSTYNEQFF. Written as DNA, the CDR3 is TGTGCCAGTAGTATACGGTTCGGGAGTACTTACAATGAGCAGTTCTTC. The complete variable domain, with remaining parts taken from reference TRBV19 and TRBJ2-1, reads DGGITQSPKYLFRKEGQNVTLSCEQNLNHDAMYWYRQDPGQGLRLIYYSQIVNDFQKGDIAEGYSVSREKKESFPLTVTSAQKNPTAFYLCASSIRFGSTYNEQFFGPGTRLTVL.

The V gene is TRBV27, the J gene TRBJ1-2; TRBD1 matches at 10 bases. The germline V gene encodes CDR1 MNHEY and CDR2 SMNVEV (reference sequence). This CDR3 is 15 amino acids long. J gave up 8 bases and V 5 bases, and 11 bases lay outside the gene matches. CDR3 protein: CASSITGQGEGGYTF. CDR3 DNA sequence: TGTGCCAGCAGTATAACCGGACAGGGGGAAGGCGGCTACACCTTC.

The chain combines TRBV7-8 with TRBJ2-7, with TRBD1 identical over 7 bases. J was trimmed by 1 base and V by 5 bases; bases with no gene match: 8. The CDR3 has 15 residues. Germline CDR1 and CDR2: SGHVS and FQNEAQ. The CDR3: CASSVGTVRSYEQYF. DNA for the CDR3: TGTGCCAGCAGCGTAGGGACAGTGAGGTCCTACGAGCAGTACTTC.

This chain joins TRBV6-5 and TRBJ2-7; possibly TRBD1 for D (5 bases). The CDR3 runs 13 residues. Germline values: CDR1 MNHEY, CDR2 SVGAGI. V was trimmed by 6 bases and J by 5 bases, leaving 14 bases between them. The CDR3 reads CASRTAQGHEQYF. CDR3 in DNA: TGTGCCAGCAGAACAGCCCAGGGTCACGAGCAGTACTTC.

This chain links TRBV19 with TRBJ1-5; the D gene is possibly TRBD1 (5 bases). CDR1 is LNHDA and CDR2 is SQIVND in the germline V gene (reference sequence). V lost 7 bases to trimming and J lost 4 bases, with 17 bases between them. The CDR3 covers 15 residues. Here the CDR3 reads CASTRPGAGNQPQHF. For the CDR3, the DNA is TGTGCCAGTACCCGCCCCGGGGCGGGGAATCAGCCCCAGCATTTT.

This clone occurred once. V is TRBV2 and J is TRBJ2-5, with D perhaps TRBD1 (5 bases). Germline CDR1 and CDR2: SNHLY and FYNNEI. V was pared by 2 bases and J by 5 bases, with 12 bases between. The CDR3 has 14 amino acids. The CDR3 reads CASSEFSAGETQYF. CDR3 in DNA: TGTGCCAGCAGTGAATTTTCGGCAGGGGAGACCCAGTACTTC.

The rearrangement joins TRBV4-1 to TRBJ2-1; TRBD2 agrees at 16 bases. The CDR3 has 17 residues. Germline assignment: CDR1 MGHRA and CDR2 YSYEKL. Trimming removed 7 bases from V and 6 bases from J; junction bases left unmatched: 9. CDR3 nucleotides: TGCGCCAGCACCCCGGGACTAGCGGGAGGGGGGCGCAATGAGCAGTTCTTC. It is translated as CASTPGLAGGGRNEQFF.

V usage is TRBV2 and J usage is TRBJ1-4; 9 bases are shared with TRBD1. The V segment lost 6 bases and the J segment 4 bases; nucleotides outside the gene matches: 6. The germline V gene encodes CDR1 SNHLY and CDR2 FYNNEI. The CDR3 sequence is 15 residues long. The CDR3 coding sequence is TGTGCCAGCAGCCTACAGGGGGCGTTTAATGAAAAACTGTTTTTT. As protein: CASSLQGAFNEKLFF.

J is TRBJ2-1 and V is TRBV5-1; 11 bases are a match to TRBD2. This CDR3 has 14 residues. Germline V gives CDR1 SGHRS, CDR2 YFSETQ. V lost 1 base, J lost 9 bases, and 3 bases stayed unmatched. The CDR3 spells CASSLTSGSGEQFF. As DNA, the CDR3 is TGCGCCAGCAGCTTGACTAGCGGGAGCGGTGAGCAGTTCTTC.

The chain links TRBV5-4 to TRBJ2-1, with 7 positions matching TRBD2. The V gene's germline CDR1 is SGHNT and CDR2 YYREEE (reference sequence). After removal of 0 bases from V and 4 bases from J, the junction contained 4 bases not matched to a gene. The CDR3 totals 15 residues. The CDR3 DNA follows: TGTGCCAGCAGCTTGGGGCTAGCGGTATACAATGAGCAGTTCTTC. Protein product: CASSLGLAVYNEQFF.

This chain links TRBV28 with TRBJ2-5, with D maybe TRBD2 (7 bases). From germline, CDR1 is MDHEN and CDR2 SYDVKM. The CDR3 runs 15 residues. The ends were cut back, 7 bases at V and 5 bases at J, with 20 bases in the middle. CDR3 protein: CASTGGGGQRETQYF. The CDR3 DNA is TGTGCCAGCACCGGAGGGGGGGGTCAGCGGGAGACCCAGTACTTC.

This clone was counted once. The V gene is TRBV2, the J gene TRBJ1-1; the D gene is possibly TRBD1 (6 bases). Germline CDR1 reads SNHLY; CDR2 reads FYNNEI. Trimming pared 7 bases from V and 0 bases from J, leaving 12 bases between. This CDR3 has 14 amino acids. Written as DNA, the CDR3 is TGTGCCAGCACCCTGACAGGCATGAACACTGAAGCTTTCTTT. Protein sequence: CASTLTGMNTEAFF.

The chain links TRBV28 to TRBJ1-3; D remains unclear. The CDR3 has 18 residues. V lost 7 bases to trimming and J lost 0 bases, with 22 bases between them. Germline lookup yields CDR1 MDHEN and CDR2 SYDVKM. CDR3 sequence: CASTVILGTADSGNTIYF. DNA of the CDR3: TGTGCCAGCACCGTTATCCTGGGCACAGCCGACTCTGGAAACACCATATATTTT.

The rearrangement joins TRBV7-2 to TRBJ2-5; perhaps TRBD2 as D (5 bases). Germline CDR1 SGHTA, CDR2 FQGNSA. The V end was cut by 3 bases, the J end by 5 bases, with 10 bases between. The CDR3 is 13 amino acids. CDR3 nucleotides: TGTGCCAGCAGCTTCGGGGTGACGGAGACCCAGTACTTC. Its protein is CASSFGVTETQYF.

V usage is TRBV5-4 and J usage is TRBJ2-2, with a possible D match to TRBD2 (5 bases). This CDR3 is 15 amino acids long. Germline CDR1 SGHNT, CDR2 YYREEE (reference sequence). V was trimmed by 6 bases and J by 4 bases, leaving 16 bases between them. CDR3 sequence: CASTSGLGTTGELFF. The DNA for the CDR3 is TGTGCCAGCACCTCGGGGTTGGGCACCACCGGGGAGCTGTTTTTT.

The table lists this clone with a count of one. This chain links TRBV6-5 with TRBJ2-1, with 7 bases aligning to TRBD1. The germline V gene has CDR1 MNHEY and CDR2 SVGAGI. The CDR3 contains 15 residues. V lost 4 bases, J lost 6 bases, and 9 bases stayed unmatched. The CDR3 protein is CASSLNRGQSNEQFF. Written as DNA, the CDR3 is TGTGCCAGCAGTTTAAACCGGGGACAGAGCAATGAGCAGTTCTTC.

This chain links TRBV24-1 with TRBJ2-3; D perhaps matches TRBD2 (6 bases). The V and J ends lost 4 bases and 0 bases respectively, with 13 bases between them. This CDR3 has 16 amino acids. Germline V gene lookup returns CDR1 KGHDR and CDR2 SFDVKD. The CDR3: CATSDTPGGSTDTQYF. CDR3 sequence (DNA): TGTGCCACCAGTGACACCCCCGGGGGAAGCACAGATACGCAGTATTTT.

The chain carries TRBV29-1 and TRBJ1-2, with 7 positions matching TRBD1. The CDR3 runs 16 residues. Germline values: CDR1 SQVTM, CDR2 ANQGSEA. Germline trimming cut 4 bases from V and 8 bases from J; bases unmatched to any gene: 19. This CDR3 is CSVAPISGGLSRGYTF. The DNA of the CDR3 is TGCAGCGTTGCCCCGATATCAGGGGGACTTTCCCGGGGCTACACCTTC.

This rearrangement joins TRBV4-1 to TRBJ1-4, with D perhaps TRBD1 (5 bases). There are 13 residues in the CDR3. The V end was cut by 4 bases, the J end by 7 bases, with 10 bases between. CDR1 is MGHRA and CDR2 is YSYEKL in the germline V gene. The CDR3 region has the DNA TGCGCCAGCAGCCTAGTCGGGGGTGAAAAACTGTTTTTT. As protein: CASSLVGGEKLFF.